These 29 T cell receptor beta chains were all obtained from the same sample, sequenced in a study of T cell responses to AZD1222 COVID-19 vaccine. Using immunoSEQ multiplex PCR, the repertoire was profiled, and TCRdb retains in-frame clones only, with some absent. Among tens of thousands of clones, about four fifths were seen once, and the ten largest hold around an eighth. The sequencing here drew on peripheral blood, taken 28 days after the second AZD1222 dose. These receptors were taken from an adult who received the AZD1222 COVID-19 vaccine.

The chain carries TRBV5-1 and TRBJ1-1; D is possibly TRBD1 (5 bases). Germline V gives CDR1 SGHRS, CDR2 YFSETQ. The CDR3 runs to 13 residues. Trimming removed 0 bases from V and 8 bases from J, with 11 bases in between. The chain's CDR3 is CASSLDRRGEAFF. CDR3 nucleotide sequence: TGCGCCAGCAGCTTGGATCGCCGGGGCGAAGCTTTCTTT.

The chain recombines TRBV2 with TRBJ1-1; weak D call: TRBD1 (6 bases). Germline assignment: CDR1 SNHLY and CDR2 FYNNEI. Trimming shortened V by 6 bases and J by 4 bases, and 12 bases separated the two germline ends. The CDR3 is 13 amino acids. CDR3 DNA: TGTGCCAGCAGGAAGGGGGTGAGCACTGAAGCTTTCTTT. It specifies CASRKGVSTEAFF.

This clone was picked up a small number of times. CDR3 sequence: CASSTTGGEQFF. The CDR3 region has the DNA TGTGCCAGCAGCACGACAGGAGGCGAGCAGTTCTTC. V usage is TRBV7-2 and J usage is TRBJ2-1; weak D call: TRBD1 (6 bases). The CDR3 is made up of 12 amino acids. Germline V lookup: CDR1 SGHTA, CDR2 FQGNSA. Trimming took off 5 bases at V and 10 bases at J, with 12 bases between the two ends.

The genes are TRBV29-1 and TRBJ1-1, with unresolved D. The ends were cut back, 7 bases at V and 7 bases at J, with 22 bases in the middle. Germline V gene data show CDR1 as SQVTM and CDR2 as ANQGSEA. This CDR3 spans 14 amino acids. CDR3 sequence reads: CSATGGEPRVEAFF. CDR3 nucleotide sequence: TGCAGCGCAACGGGCGGTGAGCCGAGGGTTGAAGCTTTCTTT.

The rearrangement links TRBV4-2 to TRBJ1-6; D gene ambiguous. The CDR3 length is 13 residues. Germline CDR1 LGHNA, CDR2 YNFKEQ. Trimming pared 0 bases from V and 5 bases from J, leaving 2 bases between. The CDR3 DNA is TGTGCCAGCAGCCAAGATCATAATTCACCCCTCCACTTT. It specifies CASSQDHNSPLHF.

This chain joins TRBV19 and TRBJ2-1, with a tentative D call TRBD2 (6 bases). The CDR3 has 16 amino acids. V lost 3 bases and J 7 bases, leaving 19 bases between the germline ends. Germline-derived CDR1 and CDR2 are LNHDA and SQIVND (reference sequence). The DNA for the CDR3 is TGTGCCAGTAGTATTTCCCCCTCGGGACTCCTTAATGAGCAGTTCTTC. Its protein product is CASSISPSGLLNEQFF.

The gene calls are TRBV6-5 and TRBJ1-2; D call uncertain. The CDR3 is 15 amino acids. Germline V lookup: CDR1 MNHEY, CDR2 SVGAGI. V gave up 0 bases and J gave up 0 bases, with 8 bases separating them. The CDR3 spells CASSYSSPSNYGYTF. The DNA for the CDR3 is TGTGCCAGCAGTTACTCGAGCCCTTCTAACTATGGCTACACCTTC.

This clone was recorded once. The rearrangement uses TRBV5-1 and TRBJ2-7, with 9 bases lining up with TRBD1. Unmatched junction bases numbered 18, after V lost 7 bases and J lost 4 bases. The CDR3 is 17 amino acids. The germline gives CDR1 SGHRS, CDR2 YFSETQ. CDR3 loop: CASHAGRGGQGVYEQYF. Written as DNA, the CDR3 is TGCGCCAGCCACGCCGGGAGAGGGGGACAGGGTGTTTACGAGCAGTACTTC. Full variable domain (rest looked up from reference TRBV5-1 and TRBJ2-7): KAGVTQTPRYLIKTRGQQVTLSCSPISGHRSVSWYQQTPGQGLQFLFEYFSETQRNKGNFPGRFSGRQFSNSRSEMNVSTLELGDSALYLCASHAGRGGQGVYEQYFGPGTRLTVT.

The CDR3 loop reads CSVLEGYTEAFF. CDR3 DNA sequence: TGCAGCGTTTTGGAGGGATACACTGAAGCTTTCTTT. The V call is TRBV29-1, the J call TRBJ1-1, with D uncertain. Germline-derived CDR1 and CDR2 are SQVTM and ANQGSEA. The CDR3 has 12 residues. With 5 bases removed from V and 3 bases from J, the gap between germline ends came to 10 bases.

In nucleotides, the CDR3 is TGTGCCAGCAGTCTAAATAATTCACCCCTCCACTTT. Translated, it gives CASSLNNSPLHF. J is TRBJ1-6 and V is TRBV25-1; D is unresolved. This CDR3 contains 12 residues. Trimming took off 5 bases at V and 5 bases at J, with 4 bases between the two ends. Germline V CDR1 and CDR2: MGHDK, SYGVNS.

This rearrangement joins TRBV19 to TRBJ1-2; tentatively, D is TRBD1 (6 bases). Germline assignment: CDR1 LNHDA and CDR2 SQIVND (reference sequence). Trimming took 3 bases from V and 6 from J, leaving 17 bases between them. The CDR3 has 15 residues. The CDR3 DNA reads TGTGCCAGTAGTATGTACAGGGTCACTGCGAATGGCTACACCTTC. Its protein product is CASSMYRVTANGYTF.

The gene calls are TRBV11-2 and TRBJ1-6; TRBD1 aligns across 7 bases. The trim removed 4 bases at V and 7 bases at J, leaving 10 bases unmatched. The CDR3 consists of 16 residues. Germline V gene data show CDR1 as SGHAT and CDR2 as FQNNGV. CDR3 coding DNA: TGTGCCAGCAGCTGGGGCAGGGGGTCCCAAAATTCACCCCTCCACTTT. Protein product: CASSWGRGSQNSPLHF.

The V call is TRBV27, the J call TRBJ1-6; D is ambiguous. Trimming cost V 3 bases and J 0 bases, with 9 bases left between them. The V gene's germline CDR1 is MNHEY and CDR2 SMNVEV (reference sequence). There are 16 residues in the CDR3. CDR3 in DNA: TGTGCCAGCAGTTTGGGCTACAGCTCCTATAATTCACCCCTCCACTTT. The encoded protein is CASSLGYSSYNSPLHF.

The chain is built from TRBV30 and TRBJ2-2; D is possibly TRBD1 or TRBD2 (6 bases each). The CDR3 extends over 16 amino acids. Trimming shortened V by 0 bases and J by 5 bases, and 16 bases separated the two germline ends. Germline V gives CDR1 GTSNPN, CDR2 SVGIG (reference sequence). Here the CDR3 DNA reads TGTGCCTGGAGTGTACTATTGGGGGGCGGGACCGGGGAGCTGTTTTTT. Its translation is CAWSVLLGGGTGELFF.

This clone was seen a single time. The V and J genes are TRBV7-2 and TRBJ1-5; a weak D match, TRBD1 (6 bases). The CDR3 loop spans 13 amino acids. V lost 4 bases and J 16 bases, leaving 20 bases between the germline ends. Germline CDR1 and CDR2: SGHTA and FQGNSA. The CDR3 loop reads CASSSMSRGSLHF. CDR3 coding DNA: TGTGCCAGCAGCTCAATGTCCAGGGGATCCTTACATTTT.

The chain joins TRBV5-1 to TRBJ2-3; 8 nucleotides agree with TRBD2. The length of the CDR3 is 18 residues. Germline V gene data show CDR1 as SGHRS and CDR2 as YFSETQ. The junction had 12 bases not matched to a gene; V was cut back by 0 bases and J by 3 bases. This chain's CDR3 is CASSLAPLGRGATDTQYF. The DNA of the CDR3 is TGCGCCAGCAGCTTGGCACCCCTAGGGCGGGGGGCGACAGATACGCAGTATTTT.

CDR3 region: CASSQEGGGGARETQYF. In nucleotides, the CDR3 is TGCGCCAGCAGCCAAGAAGGGGGCGGGGGGGCCAGAGAGACCCAGTACTTC. J is TRBJ2-5 and V is TRBV4-1, with 9 bases aligning to TRBD2. Trimming cost V 0 bases and J 4 bases; bases outside gene matches: 9. CDR3 length: 17 amino acids. Looked up from germline, CDR1 is MGHRA and CDR2 is YSYEKL.

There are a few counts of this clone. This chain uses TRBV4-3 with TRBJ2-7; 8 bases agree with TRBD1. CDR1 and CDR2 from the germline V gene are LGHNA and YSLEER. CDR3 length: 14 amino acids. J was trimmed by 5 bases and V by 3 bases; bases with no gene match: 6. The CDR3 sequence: CASSQGQEGNEQYF. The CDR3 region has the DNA TGCGCCAGCAGCCAGGGACAGGAGGGGAACGAGCAGTACTTC.

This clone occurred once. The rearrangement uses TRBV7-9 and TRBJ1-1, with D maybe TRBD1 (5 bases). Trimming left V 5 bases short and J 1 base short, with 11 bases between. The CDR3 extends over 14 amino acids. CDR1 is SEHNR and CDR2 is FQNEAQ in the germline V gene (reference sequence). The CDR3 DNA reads TGTGCCAGCAGCCCAACTGGGGGGAACACTGAAGCTTTCTTT. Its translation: CASSPTGGNTEAFF. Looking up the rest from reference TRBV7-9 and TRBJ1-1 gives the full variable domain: DTGVSQNPRHKITKRGQNVTFRCDPISEHNRLYWYRQTLGQGPEFLTYFQNEAQLEKSRLLSDRFSAERPKGSFSTLEIQRTEQGDSAMYLCASSPTGGNTEAFFGQGTRLTVV.

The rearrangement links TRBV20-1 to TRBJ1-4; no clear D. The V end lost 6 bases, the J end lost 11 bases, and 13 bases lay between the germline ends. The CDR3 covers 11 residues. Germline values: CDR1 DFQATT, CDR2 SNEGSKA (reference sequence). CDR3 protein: CSASGGEKLFF. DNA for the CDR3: TGCAGTGCCTCGGGTGGGGAGAAACTGTTTTTT.

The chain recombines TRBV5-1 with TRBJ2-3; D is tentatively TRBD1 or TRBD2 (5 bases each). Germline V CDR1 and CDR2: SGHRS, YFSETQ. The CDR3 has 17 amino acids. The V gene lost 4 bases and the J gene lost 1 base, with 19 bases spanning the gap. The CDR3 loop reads CASSQASGPVGTDTQYF. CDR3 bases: TGCGCCAGCAGCCAAGCTTCGGGGCCCGTAGGCACAGATACGCAGTATTTT.

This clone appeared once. DNA of the CDR3: TGCGCCAGCAGCCAAGGAATCGCAACTAATGAAAAACTGTTTTTT. Amino acid sequence: CASSQGIATNEKLFF. The chain has TRBV4-1 and TRBJ1-4; D is uncertain. Trimming shortened V by 1 base and J by 0 bases, and 6 bases separated the two germline ends. The CDR3 covers 15 residues. Germline V lookup: CDR1 MGHRA, CDR2 YSYEKL.

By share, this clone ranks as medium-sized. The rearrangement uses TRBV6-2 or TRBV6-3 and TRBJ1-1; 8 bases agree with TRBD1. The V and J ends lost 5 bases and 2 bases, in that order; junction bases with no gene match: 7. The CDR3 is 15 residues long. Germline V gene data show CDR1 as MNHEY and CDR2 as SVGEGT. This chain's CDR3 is CASSNPGQGNTEAFF. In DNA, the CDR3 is TGTGCCAGCAGTAACCCAGGACAGGGAAACACTGAAGCTTTCTTT.

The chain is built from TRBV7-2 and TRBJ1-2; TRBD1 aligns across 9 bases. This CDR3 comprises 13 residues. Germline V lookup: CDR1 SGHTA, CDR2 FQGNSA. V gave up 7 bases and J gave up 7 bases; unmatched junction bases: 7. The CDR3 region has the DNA TGTGCCAGCACCTGGGACAGGGTGGTTGGCTACACCTTC. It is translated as CASTWDRVVGYTF.

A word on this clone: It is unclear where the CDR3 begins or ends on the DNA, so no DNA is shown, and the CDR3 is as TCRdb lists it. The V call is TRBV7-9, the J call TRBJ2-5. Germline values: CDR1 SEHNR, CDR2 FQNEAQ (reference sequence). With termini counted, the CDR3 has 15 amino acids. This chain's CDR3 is CASSFWRGGQETQYF.

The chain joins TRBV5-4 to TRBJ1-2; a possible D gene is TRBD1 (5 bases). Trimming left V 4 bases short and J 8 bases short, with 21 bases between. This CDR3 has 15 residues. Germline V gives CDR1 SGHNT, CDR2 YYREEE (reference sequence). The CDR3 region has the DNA TGTGCCAGCAGCCCGAACGCCCGGGGGAGGGGAGGCTACACCTTC. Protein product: CASSPNARGRGGYTF.

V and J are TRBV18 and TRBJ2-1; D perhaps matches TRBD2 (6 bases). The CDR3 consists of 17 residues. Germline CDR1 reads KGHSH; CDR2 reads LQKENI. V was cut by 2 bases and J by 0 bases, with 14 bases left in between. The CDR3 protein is CASSPYFGGSSYNEQFF. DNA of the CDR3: TGTGCCAGCTCACCATACTTCGGGGGAAGCTCCTACAATGAGCAGTTCTTC.

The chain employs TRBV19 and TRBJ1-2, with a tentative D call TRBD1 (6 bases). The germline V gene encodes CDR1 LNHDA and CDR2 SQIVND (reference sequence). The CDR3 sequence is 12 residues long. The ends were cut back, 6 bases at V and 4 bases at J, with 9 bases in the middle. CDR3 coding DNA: TGTGCCAGTAGCGAACAGGGCTATGGCTACACCTTC. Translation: CASSEQGYGYTF.

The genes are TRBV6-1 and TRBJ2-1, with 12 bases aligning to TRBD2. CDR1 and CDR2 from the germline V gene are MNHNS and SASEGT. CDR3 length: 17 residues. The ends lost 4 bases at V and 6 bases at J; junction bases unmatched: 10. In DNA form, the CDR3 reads TGTGCCAGCAGTGCCCTAGCGGGGGGGCCGTCGACCAATGAGCAGTTCTTC. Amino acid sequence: CASSALAGGPSTNEQFF.